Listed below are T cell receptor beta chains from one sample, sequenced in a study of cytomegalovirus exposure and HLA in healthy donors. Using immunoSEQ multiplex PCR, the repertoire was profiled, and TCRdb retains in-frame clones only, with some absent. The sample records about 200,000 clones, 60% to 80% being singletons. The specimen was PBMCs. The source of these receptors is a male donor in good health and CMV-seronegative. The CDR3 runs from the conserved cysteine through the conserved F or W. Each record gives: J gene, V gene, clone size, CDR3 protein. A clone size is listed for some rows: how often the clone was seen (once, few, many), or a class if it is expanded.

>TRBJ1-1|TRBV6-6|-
CASSYSMGKVAFF
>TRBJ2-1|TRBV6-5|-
CASSWLGGITNEQFF
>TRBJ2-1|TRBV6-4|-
CASSDSGLAGGHSSYNEQFF
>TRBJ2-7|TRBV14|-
CASSQVQGGEQYF
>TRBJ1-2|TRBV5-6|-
CASTVGVGGANYGYTF
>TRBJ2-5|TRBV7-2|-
CASSLSETQYF
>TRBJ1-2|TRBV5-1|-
CASSLVGRGGGYTF
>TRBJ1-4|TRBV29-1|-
CSVEDRVTGTGKPFNEKLFF
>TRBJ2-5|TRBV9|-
CASSVVGGEETQYF
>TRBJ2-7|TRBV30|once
CAWSVTGYEQYF
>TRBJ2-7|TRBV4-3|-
CASSQVLGADYEQYF
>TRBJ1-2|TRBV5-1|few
CASSFDRDNYGYTF
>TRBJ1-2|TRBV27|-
CASTNNPDFFYGYTF
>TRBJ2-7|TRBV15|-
CATSHKGRRSYEQYF
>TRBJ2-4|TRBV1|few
CTSSQQTSGESLAKNIQYF
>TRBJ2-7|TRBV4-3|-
CASSHKIGDSYEQYF
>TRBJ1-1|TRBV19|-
CASSMRLGGGMNTEAFF
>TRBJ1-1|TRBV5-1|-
CASSLGGGRSGTEAFF
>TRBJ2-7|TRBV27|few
CASSRDRGRVEQYF
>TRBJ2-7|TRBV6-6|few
CASSYLVEQYF
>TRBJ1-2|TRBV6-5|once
CASSYSTGEKVYGYTF
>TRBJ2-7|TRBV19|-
CASRNGTSGGQVTEQYF
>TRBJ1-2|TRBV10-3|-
CAISGQGDSDGYTF
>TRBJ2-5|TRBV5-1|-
CASSFKGDQETQYF
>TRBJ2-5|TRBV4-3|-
CASSQGTGGETQYF
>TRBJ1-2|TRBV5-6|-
CASSSGEGYGYTF
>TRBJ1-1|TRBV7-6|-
CASSHTTLGDMNTEAFF
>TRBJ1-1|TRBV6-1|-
CASKQDRGRQEAFF
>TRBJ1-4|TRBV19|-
CASSSPGRVYEKLFF
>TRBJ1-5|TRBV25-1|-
CASSDGTANQPQHF
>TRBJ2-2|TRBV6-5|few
CASSWTGNTGELFF
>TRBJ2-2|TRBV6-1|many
CASSEPFGSGAGELFF
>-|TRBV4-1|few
CASSKGTSGGTGLEQYF
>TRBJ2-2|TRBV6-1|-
CAGTGHPSYTGELFF
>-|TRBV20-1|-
CSAKLANEQYF
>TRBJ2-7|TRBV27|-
CASSPAPGGDYEQYF
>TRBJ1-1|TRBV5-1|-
CASSPTGKNTEAFF
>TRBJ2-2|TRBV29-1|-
CSVVAIPGELFF
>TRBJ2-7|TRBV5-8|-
CASSRRGYEQYF
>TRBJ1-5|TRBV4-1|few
CASSTTASGDQPQHF
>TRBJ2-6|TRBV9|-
CASSATLTVLTF
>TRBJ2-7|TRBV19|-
CATEGDKPYEQYF
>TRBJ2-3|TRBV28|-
CASSLPRPSGSQYF
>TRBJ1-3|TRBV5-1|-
CASSPDREGSGNTIYF
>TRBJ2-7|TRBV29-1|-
CSVGQDSYEQYF
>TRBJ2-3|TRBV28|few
CASSSYTGREGSFVDTQYF
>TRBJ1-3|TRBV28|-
CASSFPGTFRSGNTIYF
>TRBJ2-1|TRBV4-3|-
CASSPNLAGGRWEQFF
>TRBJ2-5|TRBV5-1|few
CASSTPDRYQETQYF
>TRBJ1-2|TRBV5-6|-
CASSLGGAYGYTF
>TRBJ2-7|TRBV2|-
CASSHGALEGEQYF
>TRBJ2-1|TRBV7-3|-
CASSLLAGRGGNEQFF
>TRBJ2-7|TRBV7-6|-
CASSRSPSSGDSKQYF
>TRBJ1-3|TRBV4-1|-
CASSQVGPGQGYGNTIYF
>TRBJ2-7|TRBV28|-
CASSPLGQGEQYF